This T cell receptor beta chain was identified during a study of T-cell memory formation after mild COVID-19. This clonotype appeared a few times. Trimming took 2 bases from V and 2 from J, leaving 10 bases between them. The CDR3 covers 14 residues. CDR1 is SGHTA, CDR2 FQGNSA, per germline. TCRdb reprocessed the 5' RACE reads via MiXCR and lists one record per CDR3 protein. The sample has 400,000 or so distinct CDR3 sequences; around 20% are singletons. This sequence joins TRBV7-2 and TRBJ2-7; D gene uncertain. Sequencing was carried out using PBMCs or a T cell subset sorted from them (not recorded which). This receptor was identified in an adult woman who had mild COVID-19 (a few samples of this study predate the infection). Cell type and time point are not known. In DNA form, the CDR3 reads TGTGCCAGCAGCTTATGGCGGCCCCCCTACGAGCAGTACTTC. The encoded protein is CASSLWRPPYEQYF. Supplemented by reference TRBV7-2 and TRBJ2-7, the full variable domain reads GAGVSQSPSNKVTEKGKDVELRCDPISGHTALYWYRQSLGQGLEFLIYFQGNSAPDKSGLPSDRFSAERTGGSVSTLTIQRTQQEDSAVYLCASSLWRPPYEQYFGPGTRLTVT.